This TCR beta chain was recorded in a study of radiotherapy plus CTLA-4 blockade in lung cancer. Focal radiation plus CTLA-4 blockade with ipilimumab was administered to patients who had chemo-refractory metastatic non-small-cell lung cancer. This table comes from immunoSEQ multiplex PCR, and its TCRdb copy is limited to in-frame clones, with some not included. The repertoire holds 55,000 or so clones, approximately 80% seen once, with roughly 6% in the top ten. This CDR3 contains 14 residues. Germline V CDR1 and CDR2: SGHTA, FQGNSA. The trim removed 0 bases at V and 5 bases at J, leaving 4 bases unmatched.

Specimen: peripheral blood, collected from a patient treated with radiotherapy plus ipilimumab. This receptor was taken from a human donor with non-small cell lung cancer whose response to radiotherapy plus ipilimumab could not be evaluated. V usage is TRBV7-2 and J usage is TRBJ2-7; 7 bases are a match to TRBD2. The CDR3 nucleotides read TGTGCCAGCAGCTTAGCGAGCGGGGTCCACGAGCAGTACTTC. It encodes CASSLASGVHEQYF.